A selection of T cell receptor beta chains follows, all from one sample in a study of lymphopenia after photon versus proton radiotherapy. Generated by immunoSEQ multiplex PCR, the TCRdb table keeps only in-frame clones and is missing some. This sample has approximately 29,000 clones, with 75% to 90% found just once. The material was peripheral blood, obtained from a patient treated with proton-based radiotherapy. The receptors stem from a woman aged 70 to 79 with pancreatic cancer. Each CDR3 is given without its conserved first and last residue.

V: TRBV4-2; J: TRBJ2-2; CDR3: ASSQDQENTGELF
V: TRBV7-2; J: TRBJ1-1; CDR3: ASSYRQNTEAF
V: TRBV7-6; J: TRBJ2-1; CDR3: ASSLAGPSYDNEQF
V: TRBV6-5; J: TRBJ2-5; CDR3: ASSSQWETQY
V: TRBV5-1; J: TRBJ2-7; CDR3: ASSLTLRSGTGPYEQY
V: TRBV18; J: TRBJ1-5; CDR3: ASSDSHDQPQH
V: TRBV6-4; J: TRBJ2-3; CDR3: ASSDSQGITSTDTQY
V: TRBV7-2; J: TRBJ2-1; CDR3: ASSLGRLAGVNEQF
V: TRBV4-2; J: TRBJ2-7; CDR3: ASSPDVGNVDEQY
V: TRBV9; J: TRBJ1-1; CDR3: ASSVELLGAEAF
V: TRBV18; J: TRBJ2-1; CDR3: ASSPLDSQVRVVEQF
V: TRBV30; J: TRBJ1-5; CDR3: AWKLGQANQPQH
V: TRBV27; J: TRBJ1-4; CDR3: ASSLSARPNEKLF
V: TRBV19; J: TRBJ1-4; CDR3: ASSIDDGRRSQKLF
V: TRBV9; J: TRBJ2-5; CDR3: ASSAQTVETQY
V: TRBV28; J: TRBJ1-1; CDR3: ASSLGTEAF
V: TRBV7-2; J: TRBJ1-1; CDR3: ASSLTGPSTEAF
V: TRBV6-7; J: TRBJ1-4; CDR3: ASRKRGVATNEKLF
V: TRBV10-3; J: TRBJ1-1; CDR3: AISERVGAEAF
V: TRBV5-1; J: TRBJ2-1; CDR3: ASSWGSLAGGNEQF
V: TRBV5-1; J: TRBJ1-2; CDR3: ASSLTTGTEDGYT
V: TRBV6-1; J: TRBJ2-7; CDR3: ASSEKLTGAVYEQY
V: TRBV10-1; J: TRBJ2-7; CDR3: ASSRDRVSSGSYEQY
V: TRBV7-2; J: TRBJ1-2; CDR3: ASSLTYRDREGNGYT
V: TRBV29-1; J: TRBJ2-7; CDR3: SVEGTGTESYEQY
V: TRBV5-6; J: TRBJ2-1; CDR3: ASTSPSWSGGGSYNEQF
V: TRBV19; J: TRBJ1-5; CDR3: ASSLLMVQGNQPQH
V: TRBV5-5; J: TRBJ2-1; CDR3: ASSFSPGNEQF
V: TRBV5-1; J: TRBJ1-2; CDR3: ASSLESRTAGYT
V: TRBV4-3; J: TRBJ2-2; CDR3: ASSQLAGAGELF
V: TRBV7-3; J: NA; CDR3: ASSLLAGPSYEQY
V: TRBV10-3; J: TRBJ2-1; CDR3: AISVGDEVGYNEQF
V: TRBV27; J: TRBJ2-1; CDR3: ASGTVLKQF
V: TRBV7-2; J: TRBJ1-1; CDR3: ASSPRPPNTEAF
V: TRBV29-1; J: TRBJ1-2; CDR3: SVEDRRGVYGYT
V: TRBV25-1; J: TRBJ2-2; CDR3: ASSALGTGELF
V: TRBV5-4; J: TRBJ2-7; CDR3: ASSLGLAGIYEQY
V: TRBV5-6; J: TRBJ1-2; CDR3: ATRTGGPINYGYT
V: TRBV4-3; J: TRBJ2-2; CDR3: ASSQDPGGELF
V: TRBV12-5; J: TRBJ2-1; CDR3: ASGLGAGGVDNEQF
V: TRBV6-6; J: TRBJ1-6; CDR3: ASSYGTEGSPLH
V: TRBV28; J: TRBJ1-2; CDR3: ASGAPGTGNYGYT
V: TRBV5-1; J: TRBJ2-3; CDR3: ASSEFLDTQY
V: TRBV5-6; J: TRBJ1-2; CDR3: ASSLATVGNYGYT
V: TRBV30; J: TRBJ1-6; CDR3: AWIEEVNSPLH
V: TRBV4-1; J: TRBJ2-3; CDR3: ASSQGETMTDTQY
V: TRBV19; J: TRBJ1-1; CDR3: ASSIGGGLMNTEAF
V: TRBV5-1; J: TRBJ2-6; CDR3: ASSPGLPTSSGANVLT